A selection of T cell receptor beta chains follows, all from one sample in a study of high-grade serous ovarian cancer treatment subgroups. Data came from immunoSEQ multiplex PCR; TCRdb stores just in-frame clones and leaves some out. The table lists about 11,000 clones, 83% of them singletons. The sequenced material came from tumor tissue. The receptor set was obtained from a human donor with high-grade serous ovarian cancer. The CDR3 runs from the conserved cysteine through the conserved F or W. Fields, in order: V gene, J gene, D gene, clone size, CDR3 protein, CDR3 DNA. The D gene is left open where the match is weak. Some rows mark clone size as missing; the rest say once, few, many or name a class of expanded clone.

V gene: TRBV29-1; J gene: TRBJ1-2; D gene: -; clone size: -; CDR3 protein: CSVGTRTEATYGYTF; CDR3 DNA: TGCAGCGTTGGGACTCGGACTGAGGCTACCTATGGCTACACCTTC
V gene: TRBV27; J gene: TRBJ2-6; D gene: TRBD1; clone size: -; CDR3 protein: CASSVGTAAGANVLTF; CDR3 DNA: TGTGCCAGCAGTGTTGGGACAGCGGCTGGGGCCAACGTCCTGACTTTC
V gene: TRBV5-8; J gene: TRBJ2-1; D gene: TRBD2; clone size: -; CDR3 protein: CASSLGGVVAGEEEQFF; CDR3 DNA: TGTGCCAGCAGCTTGGGGGGGGTGGTAGCGGGAGAGGAGGAGCAGTTCTTC
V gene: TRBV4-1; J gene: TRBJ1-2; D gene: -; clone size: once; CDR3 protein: CASSQDTWIPQTAYYGYTF; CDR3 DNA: TGCGCCAGCAGCCAAGATACCTGGATCCCCCAAACCGCCTACTATGGCTACACCTTC
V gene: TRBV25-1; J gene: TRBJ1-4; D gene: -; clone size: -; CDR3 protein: CASSDAGSGGKLFF; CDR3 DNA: TGTGCCAGCAGTGACGCGGGCTCTGGGGGAAAACTGTTTTTT
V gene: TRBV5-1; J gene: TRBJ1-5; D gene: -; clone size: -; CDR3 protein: CASRRAAGGNQPQHF; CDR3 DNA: TGCGCCAGCAGACGGGCAGCGGGGGGCAATCAGCCCCAGCATTTT
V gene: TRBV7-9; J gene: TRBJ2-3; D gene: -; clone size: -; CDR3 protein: CASSLGWGSTDTQYF; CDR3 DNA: TGTGCCAGCAGCTTGGGGTGGGGGAGCACAGATACGCAGTATTTT
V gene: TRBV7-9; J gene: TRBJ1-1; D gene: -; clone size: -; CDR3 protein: CASSTLTTGTVNTEAFF; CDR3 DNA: TGTGCCAGCAGCACTCTCACCACCGGGACTGTGAACACTGAAGCTTTCTTT
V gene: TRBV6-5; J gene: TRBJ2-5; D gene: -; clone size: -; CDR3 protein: CASGDSQETQYF; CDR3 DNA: TGTGCCAGCGGGGACTCCCAAGAGACCCAGTACTTC
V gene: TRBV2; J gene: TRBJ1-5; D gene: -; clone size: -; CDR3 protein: CASSEAKAGNQPQHF; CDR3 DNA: TGTGCCAGCAGTGAAGCCAAGGCAGGGAATCAGCCCCAGCATTTT
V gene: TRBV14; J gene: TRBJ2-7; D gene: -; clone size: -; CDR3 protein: CASSQDSLLHEQYF; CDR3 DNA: TGTGCCAGCAGCCAAGATTCCCTACTCCACGAGCAGTACTTC
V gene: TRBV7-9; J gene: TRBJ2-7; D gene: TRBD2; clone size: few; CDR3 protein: CASSSYGGDEQYF; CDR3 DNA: TGTGCCAGCAGCTCGTACGGGGGGGATGAGCAGTACTTC
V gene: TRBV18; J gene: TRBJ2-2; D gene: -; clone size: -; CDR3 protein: CASSPLYSNTGELFF; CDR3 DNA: TGTGCCAGCTCACCACTCTACTCGAACACCGGGGAGCTGTTTTTT
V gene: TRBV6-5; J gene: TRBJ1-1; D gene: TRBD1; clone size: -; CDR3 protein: CASRRQGAHTEAFF; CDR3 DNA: TGTGCCAGCAGAAGACAGGGGGCGCACACTGAAGCTTTCTTT
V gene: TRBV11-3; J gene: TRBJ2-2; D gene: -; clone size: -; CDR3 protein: CASSKGRELFF; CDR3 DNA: TGTGCCAGCAGCAAAGGGCGGGAGCTGTTTTTT
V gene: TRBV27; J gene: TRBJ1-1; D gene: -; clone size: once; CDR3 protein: CASSPSWLNTEAFF; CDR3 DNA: TGTGCCAGCAGCCCGTCCTGGCTGAACACTGAAGCTTTCTTT
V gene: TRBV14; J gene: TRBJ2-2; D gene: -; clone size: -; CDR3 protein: CASSPSYTGELFF; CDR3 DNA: TGTGCCAGCAGCCCCAGTTATACCGGGGAGCTGTTTTTT
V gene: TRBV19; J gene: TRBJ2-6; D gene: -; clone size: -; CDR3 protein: CASRNGFSGANVLTF; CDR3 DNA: TGTGCCAGTAGGAATGGATTCTCTGGGGCCAACGTCCTGACTTTC
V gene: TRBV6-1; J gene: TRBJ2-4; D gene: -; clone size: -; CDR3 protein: CASSGSDRSSIQYF; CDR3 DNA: TGTGCCAGCAGTGGAAGTGACAGGTCAAGCATTCAGTACTTC
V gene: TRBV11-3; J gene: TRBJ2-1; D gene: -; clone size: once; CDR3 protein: CASSLDAGHNEQFF; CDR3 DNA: TGTGCCAGCAGCTTAGATGCGGGCCACAATGAGCAGTTCTTC
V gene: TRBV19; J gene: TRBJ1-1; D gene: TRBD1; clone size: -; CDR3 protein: CASSIGDRKIGEAFF; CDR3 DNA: TGTGCCAGTAGTATAGGGGACAGGAAAATAGGTGAAGCTTTCTTT
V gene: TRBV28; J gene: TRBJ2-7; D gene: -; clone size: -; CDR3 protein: CASSTIDLTVPFYEQYF; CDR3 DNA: TGTGCCAGCAGTACTATCGATTTGACAGTGCCGTTCTACGAGCAGTACTTC
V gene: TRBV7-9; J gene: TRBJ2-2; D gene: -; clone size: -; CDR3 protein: CASSRTGELFF; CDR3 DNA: TGTGCCAGCAGCCGCACCGGGGAGCTGTTTTTT
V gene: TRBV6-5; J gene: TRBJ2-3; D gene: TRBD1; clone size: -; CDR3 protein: CASKNSGGRTDTQYF; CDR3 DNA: TGTGCCAGCAAAAACTCAGGGGGTCGCACAGATACGCAGTATTTT
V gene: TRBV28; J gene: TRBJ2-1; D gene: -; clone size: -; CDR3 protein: CASRRDTEQFF; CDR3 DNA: TGTGCCAGCAGAAGGGATACTGAGCAGTTCTTC
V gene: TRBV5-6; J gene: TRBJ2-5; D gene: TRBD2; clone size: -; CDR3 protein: CASSLGLAGETQYF; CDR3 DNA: TGTGCCAGTAGCTTGGGACTAGCGGGAGAGACCCAGTACTTC
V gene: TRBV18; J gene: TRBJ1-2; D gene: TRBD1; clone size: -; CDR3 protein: CASSPKMSGGNYGYTF; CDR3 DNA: TGTGCCAGCTCACCAAAAATGTCAGGGGGCAACTATGGCTACACCTTC
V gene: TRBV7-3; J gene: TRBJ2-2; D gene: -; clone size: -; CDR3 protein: CASSSQLGNTGELFF; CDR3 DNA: TGTGCCAGCAGCTCCCAGTTGGGGAACACCGGGGAGCTGTTTTTT
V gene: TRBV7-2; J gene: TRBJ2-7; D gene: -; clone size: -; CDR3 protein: CASSSLRSSYEQYF; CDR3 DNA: TGTGCCAGCAGCTCCCTAAGGAGCTCCTACGAGCAGTACTTC
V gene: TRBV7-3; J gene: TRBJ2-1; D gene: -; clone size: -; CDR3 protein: CASSNRRAVYNEQFF; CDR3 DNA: TGTGCCAGCAGCAACAGACGAGCGGTGTACAATGAGCAGTTCTTC
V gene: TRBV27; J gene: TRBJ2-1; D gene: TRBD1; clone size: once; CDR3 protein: CASSDPADRSDEQFF; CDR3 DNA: TGTGCCAGCAGCGACCCAGCGGACAGGAGCGATGAGCAGTTCTTC
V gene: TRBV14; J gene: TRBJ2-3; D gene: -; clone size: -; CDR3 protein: CASSLNPDTQYF; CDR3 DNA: TGTGCCAGCAGCCTCAACCCCGATACGCAGTATTTT
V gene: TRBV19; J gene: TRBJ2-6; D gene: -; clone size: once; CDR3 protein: CASRDKAGANVLTF; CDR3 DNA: TGTGCCAGCAGAGACAAGGCCGGGGCCAACGTCCTGACTTTC
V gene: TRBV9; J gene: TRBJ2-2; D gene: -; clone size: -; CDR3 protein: CASSVPPNTGELFF; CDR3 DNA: TGTGCCAGCAGCGTGCCCCCGAACACCGGGGAGCTGTTTTTT
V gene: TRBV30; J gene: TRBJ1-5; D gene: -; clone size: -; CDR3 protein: CAWNDKGRLQPQHF; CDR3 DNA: TGTGCCTGGAACGATAAGGGTCGGTTACAGCCCCAGCATTTT
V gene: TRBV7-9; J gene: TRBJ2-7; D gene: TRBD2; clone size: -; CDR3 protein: CASSLEAGGGNKQYF; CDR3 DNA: TGTGCCAGCAGCTTAGAGGCGGGAGGGGGAAATAAGCAGTACTTC
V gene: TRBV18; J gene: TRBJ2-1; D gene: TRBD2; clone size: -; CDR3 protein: CASSPVAGSFDNEQFF; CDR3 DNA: TGTGCCAGCTCACCTGTAGCGGGATCTTTCGACAATGAGCAGTTCTTC
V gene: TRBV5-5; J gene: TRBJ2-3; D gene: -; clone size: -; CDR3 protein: CASSLWRGASTDTQYF; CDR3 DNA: TGTGCCAGCAGTCTGTGGCGCGGAGCTAGCACAGATACGCAGTATTTT
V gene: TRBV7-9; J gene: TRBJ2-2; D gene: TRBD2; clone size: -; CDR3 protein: CASRTLAANTGELFF; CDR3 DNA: TGTGCCAGCAGAACACTAGCGGCGAACACCGGGGAGCTGTTTTTT
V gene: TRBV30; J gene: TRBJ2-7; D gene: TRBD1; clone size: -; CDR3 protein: CAWSAWDRGLYEQYF; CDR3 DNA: TGTGCCTGGAGCGCATGGGACAGGGGGCTATACGAGCAGTACTTC